The next 31 T cell receptor beta chains were all read from a single sample in a study of T cell responses to AZD1222 COVID-19 vaccine. This table comes from immunoSEQ multiplex PCR, and its TCRdb copy is limited to in-frame clones, with some not included. The sample comprises 100,000 or so clones, more than 75% of which are singletons, and 9.1% rests with the top ten. Sequenced material: peripheral blood, taken on day 0 of AZD1222 vaccination. The receptors shown here come from an adult in good health.

This clone was seen only once. The chain couples TRBV7-9 to TRBJ1-1, with D unclear. Trimming took off 1 base at V and 6 bases at J, with 6 bases between the two ends. CDR3 size: 12 residues. CDR1 is SEHNR and CDR2 is FQNEAQ in the germline V gene (reference sequence). The CDR3 region has the DNA TGTGCCAGCAGCTTAGAGCCAGCTGAAGCTTTCTTT. Encoded protein: CASSLEPAEAFF.

This clone occurred a few times. The V gene is TRBV20-1, the J gene TRBJ2-2; D is unclear. Germline CDR1 reads DFQATT; CDR2 reads SNEGSKA (reference sequence). The CDR3 is 11 residues long. Trimming shortened V by 4 bases and J by 6 bases, and 6 bases separated the two germline ends. CDR3 residues: CSAMGPGELFF. The CDR3 DNA reads as TGCAGTGCTATGGGTCCCGGGGAGCTGTTTTTT.

The V gene is TRBV30, the J gene TRBJ2-7, with 7 bases matching TRBD2. Trimming at V came to 5 bases and at J to 3 bases, leaving 10 bases not matched to a gene. CDR1 GTSNPN and CDR2 SVGIG come from the germline V gene (reference sequence). The CDR3 has 14 amino acids. The CDR3 DNA reads TGTGCCTGGGAGAGAGCGGGATTAATCTACGAGCAGTACTTC. As protein: CAWERAGLIYEQYF.

The chain employs TRBV18 and TRBJ1-1; a possible D gene is TRBD1 (6 bases). Germline CDR1 is KGHSH and CDR2 is LQKENI. Trimming left V 4 bases short and J 0 bases short, with 9 bases between. The CDR3 totals 14 residues. The CDR3 DNA is TGTGCCAGCTCACTAGGACAGATGAACACTGAAGCTTTCTTT. Protein sequence: CASSLGQMNTEAFF.

V usage is TRBV19 and J usage is TRBJ2-7, with 7 bases lining up with TRBD2. V trimming: 7 bases; J trimming: 1 base; junction bases outside the gene matches: 10. There are 15 residues in the CDR3. The germline gives CDR1 LNHDA, CDR2 SQIVND (reference sequence). Here the CDR3 reads CASTLASGASYEQYF. DNA of the CDR3: TGTGCCAGTACCCTCGCCAGCGGGGCATCCTACGAGCAGTACTTC.

CDR3 coding DNA: TGTGCCAGCAGCTTACTAAGGGGGGGCAATCAGCCCCAGCATTTT. Translating it yields CASSLLRGGNQPQHF. V and J are TRBV28 and TRBJ1-5; D may be TRBD1 (6 bases). Trimming stripped 6 bases from V and 2 bases from J, with 14 bases between. The length of the CDR3 is 15 residues. CDR1 is MDHEN, CDR2 SYDVKM, per germline.

The rearrangement joins TRBV5-5 to TRBJ2-1; D tentatively fits TRBD1 or TRBD2 (5 bases each). Looked up from germline, CDR1 is SGHKS and CDR2 is YYEKEE (reference sequence). The CDR3 runs 14 residues. Deletions cut 4 bases from V and 7 bases from J, with 15 bases between. This CDR3 is CASSRDAMVNEQFF. CDR3 bases: TGTGCCAGCAGCCGGGACGCCATGGTGAATGAGCAGTTCTTC.

The chain has TRBV3-1 (or the pseudogene TRBV3-2) and TRBJ2-1; TRBD2 agrees at 8 bases. J gave up 0 bases and V 0 bases, and 10 bases lay outside the gene matches. Germline lookup yields CDR1 LGHDT and CDR2 YNNKEL (reference sequence). The CDR3 extends over 19 amino acids. The CDR3 region is CASSQESGSDISSYNEQFF. The CDR3 DNA reads as TGTGCCAGCAGCCAAGAAAGCGGGAGTGATATCAGCTCCTACAATGAGCAGTTCTTC.

The V and J genes are TRBV6-2 or TRBV6-3 and TRBJ2-2, with TRBD2 matching 9 bases. Germline CDR1 and CDR2: MNHEY and SVGEGT. V shed 2 bases and J 3 bases; nucleotides not matched to a gene: 1. The CDR3 spans 15 residues. The CDR3 nucleotides are TGTGCCAGCAGTTACCAGCGGGGGGACACCGGGGAGCTGTTTTTT. This gives the protein CASSYQRGDTGELFF.

The chain uses TRBV11-3 and TRBJ2-2; D gene unclear. In germline, CDR1 is SGHNT, CDR2 YENEEA. The CDR3 covers 13 residues. Trimming left V 2 bases short and J 6 bases short, with 7 bases between. Written as DNA, the CDR3 is TGTGCCAGCAGCTTAAGTTCCTCCGGGGAGCTGTTTTTT. Translation gives CASSLSSSGELFF.

The genes are TRBV5-8 and TRBJ2-3, with 11 bases identical to TRBD1. The CDR3 length is 16 residues. After removal of 3 bases from V and 6 bases from J, the junction contained 9 bases not matched to a gene. The germline CDR1 and CDR2 sequences are SGHTS and YDEGEE. The CDR3 reads CASSSTPGQGVDTQYF. CDR3 nucleotides: TGTGCCAGCAGCTCAACCCCGGGACAGGGGGTGGATACGCAGTATTTT.

The chain employs TRBV4-1 and TRBJ1-3, with D possibly being TRBD1 (5 bases). CDR1 is MGHRA, CDR2 YSYEKL, per germline. Trimming stripped 0 bases from V and 0 bases from J, with 6 bases between. CDR3 length equals 15 residues. The CDR3 region has the DNA TGCGCCAGCAGCCAAGAAGGGGTCTCTGGAAACACCATATATTTT. Amino acids: CASSQEGVSGNTIYF.

In DNA, the CDR3 is TGTGCCAGCAGCCAAGCCACAGATACGCAGTATTTT. It translates to CASSQATDTQYF. The chain couples TRBV7-2 to TRBJ2-3; D is uncertain. Deletions cut 5 bases from V and 2 bases from J, with 5 bases between. Germline loops: CDR1 SGHTA, CDR2 FQGNSA. CDR3 length equals 12 residues.

The rearrangement joins TRBV18 to TRBJ1-1; D is unclear. This CDR3 has 14 residues. From germline, CDR1 is KGHSH and CDR2 LQKENI. The germline V and J ends were trimmed by 2 bases and 1 base, with 8 bases remaining between them. For the CDR3, the DNA is TGTGCCAGCTCACCAACAACGGGGAACACTGAAGCTTTCTTT. Its translation is CASSPTTGNTEAFF.

The table lists this clone with a count of one. The rearrangement joins TRBV6-5 to TRBJ2-3, with D maybe TRBD2 (6 bases). The CDR3 sequence is 14 residues long. V lost 5 bases and J lost 0, with 9 bases in between. Germline V gene lookup returns CDR1 MNHEY and CDR2 SVGAGI. CDR3 sequence: CASSRGLSTDTQYF. As DNA, the CDR3 is TGTGCCAGCAGTCGGGGACTCAGCACAGATACGCAGTATTTT.

The chain recombines TRBV3-1 (or the pseudogene TRBV3-2) with TRBJ2-2; D perhaps matches TRBD1 (6 bases). This CDR3 is 15 amino acids long. The V and J ends lost 4 bases and 9 bases respectively, with 18 bases between them. Germline V gene data show CDR1 as LGHDT and CDR2 as YNNKEL (reference sequence). The CDR3 coding sequence is TGTGCCAGCAGCCCCGGGACATCCCCTAACCGGGAGCTGTTTTTT. Translation: CASSPGTSPNRELFF.

DNA of the CDR3: TGCGCCAGCAGCCAGTCTCGGGAACTGTTCTTC. Translating it yields CASSQSRELFF. The V gene is TRBV4-1, the J gene TRBJ2-1; D possibly corresponds to TRBD2 (5 bases). The CDR3 is 11 amino acids. V dropped 3 bases and J dropped 15 bases, with 12 bases sitting between them. CDR1 MGHRA and CDR2 YSYEKL come from the germline V gene.

CDR3 loop: CASSSGQGARMDIQYF. DNA for the CDR3: TGCGCCAGCAGCTCCGGACAGGGAGCACGGATGGACATTCAGTACTTC. The chain links TRBV5-1 to TRBJ2-4, with 8 nucleotides matching TRBD1. Unmatched junction bases numbered 13, after V lost 3 bases and J lost 8 bases. The length of the CDR3 is 16 residues. The V gene's germline CDR1 is SGHRS and CDR2 YFSETQ. Filled out from reference TRBV5-1 and TRBJ2-4, the complete variable domain reads KAGVTQTPRYLIKTRGQQVTLSCSPISGHRSVSWYQQTPGQGLQFLFEYFSETQRNKGNFPGRFSGRQFSNSRSEMNVSTLELGDSALYLCASSSGQGARMDIQYFGAGTRLSVL.

The V gene is TRBV30, the J gene TRBJ2-2; 14 positions agree with TRBD2. This CDR3 has 15 amino acids. Germline CDR1 is GTSNPN and CDR2 is SVGIG (reference sequence). The V segment lost 4 bases and the J segment 6 bases; nucleotides outside the gene matches: 4. The CDR3 DNA sequence: TGTGCCTGGACCAGACTAGCGGGAGGGCCCGGGGAGCTGTTTTTT. Translation: CAWTRLAGGPGELFF. Full variable domain (rest looked up from reference TRBV30 and TRBJ2-2): SQTIHQWPATLVQPVGSPLSLECTVEGTSNPNLYWYRQAAGRGLQLLFYSVGIGQISSEVPQNLSASRPQDRQFILSSKKLLLSDSGFYLCAWTRLAGGPGELFFGEGSRLTVL.

The table lists this clone with a few counts. The chain carries TRBV7-9 and TRBJ1-4, with TRBD1 matching 7 bases. The germline V gene encodes CDR1 SEHNR and CDR2 FQNEAQ (reference sequence). Trimming cost V 6 bases and J 4 bases; bases outside gene matches: 11. The CDR3 has 16 amino acids. The CDR3 DNA reads TGTGCCAGCAGTCGAGGACCGGGACAGTTTAATGAAAAACTGTTTTTT. Amino acids: CASSRGPGQFNEKLFF. Combining the CDR3 with reference TRBV7-9 and TRBJ1-4 gives the whole variable domain DTGVSQNPRHKITKRGQNVTFRCDPISEHNRLYWYRQTLGQGPEFLTYFQNEAQLEKSRLLSDRFSAERPKGSFSTLEIQRTEQGDSAMYLCASSRGPGQFNEKLFFGSGTQLSVL.

The chain couples TRBV15 to TRBJ1-5; no clear D gene. Trimming removed 3 bases at V and 2 bases at J, with 11 bases between. Germline V gene lookup returns CDR1 LNHNV and CDR2 YYDKDF (reference sequence). The CDR3 is 15 residues long. The CDR3 here is CATSSSIGGNQPQHF. CDR3 DNA sequence: TGTGCCACCAGCAGTTCTATTGGGGGCAATCAGCCCCAGCATTTT. Looking up the rest from reference TRBV15 and TRBJ1-5 gives the full variable domain: DAMVIQNPRYQVTQFGKPVTLSCSQTLNHNVMYWYQQKSSQAPKLLFHYYDKDFNNEADTPDNFQSRRPNTSFCFLDIRSPGLGDTAMYLCATSSSIGGNQPQHFGDGTRLSIL.

The rearrangement links TRBV30 to TRBJ1-5; the D is unclear. This CDR3 has 13 amino acids. The V end lost 2 bases, the J end lost 5 bases, and 10 bases lay between the germline ends. CDR1 and CDR2 (germline): GTSNPN, SVGIG (reference sequence). CDR3 residues: CAWSYSGHQPQHF. In DNA, the CDR3 is TGTGCCTGGAGTTATTCGGGCCATCAGCCCCAGCATTTT. The whole variable domain, filled in from reference TRBV30 and TRBJ1-5, reads SQTIHQWPATLVQPVGSPLSLECTVEGTSNPNLYWYRQAAGRGLQLLFYSVGIGQISSEVPQNLSASRPQDRQFILSSKKLLLSDSGFYLCAWSYSGHQPQHFGDGTRLSIL.

Only a few counts were recorded for this clone. Here the CDR3 DNA reads TGTGCCAGCAGCCAAGGAGGGAGCTCCTACAATGAGCAGTTCTTC. The encoded protein is CASSQGGSSYNEQFF. The chain has TRBV5-4 and TRBJ2-1; D might be TRBD2 (6 bases). The germline gives CDR1 SGHNT, CDR2 YYREEE (reference sequence). The CDR3 consists of 15 residues. Trimming removed 4 bases from V and 0 bases from J, with 11 bases in between.

This chain joins TRBV5-1 and TRBJ1-5, with 10 bases that match TRBD1. V shed 1 base, J shed 2 bases, and the junction held 3 bases outside the gene matches. Germline V lookup: CDR1 SGHRS, CDR2 YFSETQ. The CDR3 contains 16 residues. CDR3 residues: CASSLTGTGGNQPQHF. The CDR3 region has the DNA TGCGCCAGCAGCTTGACCGGGACAGGGGGCAATCAGCCCCAGCATTTT.

V gene TRBV7-3 combines with J gene TRBJ2-1, with TRBD2 matching over 14 bases. Unmatched junction bases numbered 5, after V lost 5 bases and J lost 11 bases. Germline V gene data show CDR1 as SGHTA and CDR2 as FQGTGA. The CDR3 is 14 residues long. In DNA, the CDR3 is TGTGCCAGCAGCCCGGGACTAGCGGGAGTTAAGCAGTTCTTC. Protein sequence: CASSPGLAGVKQFF. The full variable domain, its missing parts supplied by reference TRBV7-3 and TRBJ2-1, is GAGVSQTPSNKVTEKGKYVELRCDPISGHTALYWYRQSLGQGPEFLIYFQGTGAADDSGLPNDRFFAVRPEGSVSTLKIQRTERGDSAVYLCASSPGLAGVKQFFGPGTRLTVL.

The J gene is TRBJ2-3, the V gene TRBV28, with TRBD2 identical over 13 bases. In germline, CDR1 is MDHEN, CDR2 SYDVKM. This CDR3 comprises 17 residues. V lost 6 bases to trimming and J lost 1 base; unmatched junction nucleotides: 7. The CDR3 nucleotides read TGTGCCAGCAGACCCCCGGGACTAGCGGGACGCACAGATACGCAGTATTTT. Encoded protein: CASRPPGLAGRTDTQYF.

The rearrangement uses TRBV28 and TRBJ2-3, with a possible D match to TRBD2 (6 bases). The CDR3 extends over 15 amino acids. V lost 2 bases and J 0 bases, leaving 9 bases between the germline ends. Germline V CDR1 and CDR2: MDHEN, SYDVKM. This CDR3 reads CASSLTSSSTDTQYF. DNA of the CDR3: TGTGCCAGCAGTTTAACTAGCAGTAGCACAGATACGCAGTATTTT.

The gene calls are TRBV7-2 and TRBJ1-4; D might be TRBD1 (5 bases). Germline V lookup: CDR1 SGHTA, CDR2 FQGNSA. The CDR3 sequence is 14 residues long. Trimming stripped 0 bases from V and 11 bases from J, with 13 bases between. Here the CDR3 DNA reads TGTGCCAGCAGCTTAGCCCAGGGCCCGGGCAAACTGTTTTTT. Its translation: CASSLAQGPGKLFF.

This chain uses TRBV10-3 with TRBJ2-5; either TRBD1 or TRBD2 may supply D (5 bases each). The CDR3 spans 13 residues. Trimming pared 3 bases from V and 5 bases from J, leaving 10 bases between. Germline values: CDR1 ENHRY, CDR2 SYGVKD. The CDR3 bases are TGTGCCATCAGTGACGGGTGGGGGGAGACCCAGTACTTC. Protein: CAISDGWGETQYF.

The chain combines TRBV5-8 with TRBJ2-7, with D unclear. Germline V gene data show CDR1 as SGHTS and CDR2 as YDEGEE. The CDR3 length is 13 residues. The V and J ends lost 4 bases and 0 bases respectively, with 8 bases between them. In nucleotides, the CDR3 is TGTGCCAGCAGCCGAGTACACTCCTACGAGCAGTACTTC. Translating it yields CASSRVHSYEQYF.

The rearrangement joins TRBV28 to TRBJ2-7, with D perhaps given as TRBD1 or TRBD2 (7 bases each). Germline values: CDR1 MDHEN, CDR2 SYDVKM. The length of the CDR3 is 15 residues. With 1 base removed from V and 5 bases from J, the gap between germline ends came to 15 bases. The DNA of the CDR3 is TGTGCCAGCAGTTTATCCAGGGGGACTATCGACGAGCAGTACTTC. It yields the protein CASSLSRGTIDEQYF.